One and the same sample provided the 18 T cell receptor beta chains below, sequenced in a study of blood T cell repertoires in COVID-19 (dated by TCRdb to 2020 to 2021). The library came from the immunoSEQ multiplex PCR assay. TCRdb mirrors the immuneACCESS table, restricted to in-frame sequences. Some clones are absent from its copies; in checked studies, under half trace to an unresolved V gene, and the reason for the others is unknown. Recorded for this sample are over 200,000 clones; about 87% of them occurred a single time. The top ten constitute approximately 10% of the sample. Sample: PBMCs or T cells enriched from blood (not recorded which). The receptor set was obtained from a young man with acute COVID-19.

J is TRBJ1-2 and V is TRBV28, with 10 bases lining up with TRBD1. With 5 bases clipped from V and 5 bases from J, the junction kept 8 bases outside the gene matches. The CDR3 runs 15 residues. Germline CDR1 reads MDHEN; CDR2 reads SYDVKM. This chain's CDR3 is CASSPPRTGGYGYTF. CDR3 DNA sequence: TGTGCCAGCAGTCCACCACGGACAGGGGGTTATGGCTACACCTTC.

This clone appeared once. This rearrangement joins TRBV5-1 to TRBJ2-1; perhaps TRBD2 as D (6 bases). V lost 0 bases to trimming and J lost 10 bases, with 8 bases between them. The CDR3 length is 12 residues. Germline loops: CDR1 SGHRS, CDR2 YFSETQ. CDR3 bases: TGCGCCAGCAGCTTGGCACGGGGGGAGCAGTTCTTC. Amino acid sequence: CASSLARGEQFF.

This clone came up a few times. V and J are TRBV4-1 and TRBJ1-1, with 7 bases fitting TRBD1. The J segment lost 14 bases and the V segment lost 3 bases, leaving 6 bases of the junction unmatched. Germline CDR1 and CDR2: MGHRA and YSYEKL. The CDR3 sequence is 11 residues long. As DNA, the CDR3 is TGCGCCAGCAGCCAGGACAGGAGACAATTCTTT. This gives the protein CASSQDRRQFF.

This clone came up once. CDR3 in amino acids: CASSDGLAGGNEQFF. CDR3 sequence (DNA): TGTGCCAGCAGCGACGGGCTAGCGGGAGGAAATGAGCAGTTCTTC. The chain employs TRBV7-6 and TRBJ2-1, with 11 bases identical to TRBD2. V shed 5 bases and J 7 bases; nucleotides not matched to a gene: 7. CDR1 and CDR2 (germline): SGHVS, FNYEAQ. There are 15 residues in the CDR3.

The rearrangement joins TRBV27 to TRBJ1-1, with D perhaps matching TRBD1 (6 bases). Germline CDR1 MNHEY, CDR2 SMNVEV (reference sequence). Deletions cut 7 bases from V and 6 bases from J, with 21 bases between. The CDR3 is made up of 15 amino acids. In DNA form, the CDR3 reads TGTGCCAGCACCTCTCTCCAGGGGCTCTTATCTGAAGCTTTCTTT. Its protein product is CASTSLQGLLSEAFF.

The chain employs TRBV2 and TRBJ1-2; no definite D call. Trimming stripped 7 bases from V and 8 bases from J, with 8 bases between. This CDR3 is built from 10 residues. Germline-derived CDR1 and CDR2 are SNHLY and FYNNEI. The DNA for the CDR3 is TGTGCCAGCACGGGGTCCGGCTACACCTTC. This encodes CASTGSGYTF.

The chain joins TRBV7-2 to TRBJ2-1; the match to TRBD1 covers 9 bases. The CDR3 extends over 17 amino acids. CDR1 is SGHTA, CDR2 FQGNSA, per germline. The junction had 12 bases not matched to a gene; V was cut back by 5 bases and J by 4 bases. The CDR3 region is CASSIAGTGLGYNEQFF. As DNA, the CDR3 is TGTGCCAGCAGCATCGCTGGGACAGGGTTAGGGTACAATGAGCAGTTCTTC.

The CDR3 reads CASSFTYEQYF. CDR3 bases: TGTGCCAGTAGTTTCACCTACGAGCAGTACTTC. V is TRBV19 and J is TRBJ2-7; unclear D gene. This CDR3 has 11 residues. The germline V gene has CDR1 LNHDA and CDR2 SQIVND (reference sequence). Trimming stripped 5 bases from V and 2 bases from J, with 4 bases between.

The CDR3 DNA is TGTGCCTGGAGCGACGGACAGGGGGGTCAGCCCCAGCATTTT. It encodes CAWSDGQGGQPQHF. V and J are TRBV30 and TRBJ1-5; 10 nucleotides agree with TRBD1. Trimming took 3 bases from V and 6 from J; bases not matched to a gene: 5. From germline, CDR1 is GTSNPN and CDR2 SVGIG (reference sequence). This CDR3 is 14 amino acids long.

The chain carries TRBV30 and TRBJ1-2; maybe TRBD1 (6 bases). Germline values: CDR1 GTSNPN, CDR2 SVGIG (reference sequence). This CDR3 is built from 16 residues. V lost 0 bases to trimming and J lost 4 bases, with 18 bases between them. The CDR3 loop reads CAWSVGEGQGTYGYTF. Written as DNA, the CDR3 is TGTGCCTGGAGTGTAGGCGAGGGACAAGGGACCTATGGCTACACCTTC.

This clone was found a few times. This chain uses TRBV2 with TRBJ1-1; D is possibly TRBD1 (5 bases). Deletions cut 6 bases from V and 1 base from J, with 9 bases between. This CDR3 is built from 13 residues. Germline values: CDR1 SNHLY, CDR2 FYNNEI. CDR3 coding DNA: TGTGCCAGCAGCCAAGGGGAGAACACTGAAGCTTTCTTT. Residues: CASSQGENTEAFF.

The chain carries TRBV4-1 and TRBJ2-5; TRBD1 aligns across 12 bases. Per germline, CDR1 MGHRA and CDR2 YSYEKL. With 1 base clipped from V and 5 bases from J, the junction kept 5 bases outside the gene matches. The CDR3 has 16 residues. CDR3 residues: CASSQVGTGGRETQYF. In DNA form, the CDR3 reads TGCGCCAGCAGCCAAGTCGGGACAGGGGGCCGGGAGACCCAGTACTTC.

V usage is TRBV15 and J usage is TRBJ1-5; D is unclear. V was cut by 5 bases and J by 5 bases, with 13 bases left in between. Germline V gene lookup returns CDR1 LNHNV and CDR2 YYDKDF (reference sequence). The CDR3 covers 14 residues. This chain's CDR3 is CATSPRRDDQPQHF. In nucleotides, the CDR3 is TGTGCCACCAGCCCACGACGGGATGATCAGCCCCAGCATTTT.

The V gene is TRBV6-5, the J gene TRBJ1-1; weak D call: TRBD1 (6 bases). The V end lost 0 bases, the J end lost 2 bases, and 10 bases lay between the germline ends. CDR1 and CDR2 from the germline V gene are MNHEY and SVGAGI. CDR3 length equals 15 residues. The CDR3 is CASSYSAQGNTEAFF. CDR3 DNA: TGTGCCAGCAGTTACTCAGCACAGGGAAACACTGAAGCTTTCTTT.

The V call is TRBV2, the J call TRBJ2-7; D may be TRBD2 (6 bases). The ends were cut back, 8 bases at V and 0 bases at J, with 14 bases in the middle. The CDR3 consists of 14 residues. Per the germline V gene, CDR1 is SNHLY and CDR2 is FYNNEI. The CDR3 sequence is CASGGQGVSYEQYF. The DNA for the CDR3 is TGTGCCAGCGGAGGGCAGGGCGTCTCCTACGAGCAGTACTTC.

This clone was recorded once. This chain connects TRBV15 to TRBJ2-1; TRBD1 matches 9 bases. J was trimmed by 6 bases and V by 3 bases; bases with no gene match: 12. Germline V gene lookup returns CDR1 LNHNV and CDR2 YYDKDF (reference sequence). CDR3 length: 17 amino acids. CDR3 in DNA: TGTGCCACCAGCAGGGATACCGGGACAGGGTCTTTCAATGAGCAGTTCTTC. Its translation: CATSRDTGTGSFNEQFF.

The rearrangement links TRBV7-3 to TRBJ2-7; 11 bases map to TRBD2. Germline V lookup: CDR1 SGHTA, CDR2 FQGTGA. The CDR3 sequence is 16 residues long. The ends lost 5 bases at V and 2 bases at J; junction bases unmatched: 8. As DNA, the CDR3 is TGTGCCAGCAGCATAGAAGGGACTAGCGGAGCCTACGAGCAGTACTTC. Amino acid sequence: CASSIEGTSGAYEQYF. The entire variable domain, with the rest obtained from reference TRBV7-3 and TRBJ2-7, is as follows: GAGVSQTPSNKVTEKGKYVELRCDPISGHTALYWYRQSLGQGPEFLIYFQGTGAADDSGLPNDRFFAVRPEGSVSTLKIQRTERGDSAVYLCASSIEGTSGAYEQYFGPGTRLTVT.

This chain joins TRBV30 and TRBJ2-5; 9 nucleotides align to TRBD1. CDR3 length equals 15 residues. In germline, CDR1 is GTSNPN, CDR2 SVGIG (reference sequence). V was clipped by 2 bases and J by 5 bases; unmatched bases: 9. CDR3 loop: CAWSLTTGGRETQYF. The CDR3 nucleotides read TGTGCCTGGAGTCTCACCACAGGGGGCCGGGAGACCCAGTACTTC.